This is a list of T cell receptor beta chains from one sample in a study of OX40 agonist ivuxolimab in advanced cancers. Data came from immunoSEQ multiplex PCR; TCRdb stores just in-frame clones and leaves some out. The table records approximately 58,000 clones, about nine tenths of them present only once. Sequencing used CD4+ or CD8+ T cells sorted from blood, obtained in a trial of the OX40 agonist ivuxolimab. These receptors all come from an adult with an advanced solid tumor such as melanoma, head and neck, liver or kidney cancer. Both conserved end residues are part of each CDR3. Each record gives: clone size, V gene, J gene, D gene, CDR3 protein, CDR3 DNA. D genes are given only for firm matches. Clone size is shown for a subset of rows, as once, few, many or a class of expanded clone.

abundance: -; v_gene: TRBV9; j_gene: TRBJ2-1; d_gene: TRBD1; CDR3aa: CASSVRPGTGWSEQFF; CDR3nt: TGTGCCAGCAGCGTACGACCCGGGACAGGGTGGAGTGAGCAGTTCTTC
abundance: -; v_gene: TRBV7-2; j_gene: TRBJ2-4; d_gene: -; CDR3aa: CASSKEVAKNIQYF; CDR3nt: TGTGCCAGCAGCAAAGAAGTAGCCAAAAACATTCAGTACTTC
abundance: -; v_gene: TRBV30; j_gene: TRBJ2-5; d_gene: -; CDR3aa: CAWSVGGAQETQYF; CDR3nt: TGTGCCTGGAGTGTAGGGGGGGCCCAAGAGACCCAGTACTTC
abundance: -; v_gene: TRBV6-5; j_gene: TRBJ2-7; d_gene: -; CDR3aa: CASSSTSGLSYEQYF; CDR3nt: TGTGCCAGCAGTTCAACCTCGGGGCTCAGCTACGAGCAGTACTTC
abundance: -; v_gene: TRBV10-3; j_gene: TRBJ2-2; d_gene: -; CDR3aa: CAISESTKGYTGELFF; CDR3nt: TGTGCCATCAGTGAGTCGACGAAGGGATACACCGGGGAGCTGTTTTTT
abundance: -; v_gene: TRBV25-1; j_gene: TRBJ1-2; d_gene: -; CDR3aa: CASSEYKDSNYGYTF; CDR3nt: TGTGCCAGCAGTGAATATAAGGACAGCAACTATGGCTACACCTTC
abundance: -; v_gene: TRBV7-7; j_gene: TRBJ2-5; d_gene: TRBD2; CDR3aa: CASSSGTSSATQYF; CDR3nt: TGTGCTAGCAGCTCCGGGACTAGTTCTGCGACCCAGTACTTC
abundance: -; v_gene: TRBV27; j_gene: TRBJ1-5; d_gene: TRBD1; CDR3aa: CASSRTGDQPQHF; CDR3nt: TGTGCCAGCAGCCGGACAGGGGATCAGCCCCAGCATTTT
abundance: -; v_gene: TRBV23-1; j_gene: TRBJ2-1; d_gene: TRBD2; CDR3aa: CASRTSGRAYENNEQFF; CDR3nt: TGCGCCAGCAGGACTAGCGGGAGGGCCTACGAGAACAATGAGCAGTTCTTC
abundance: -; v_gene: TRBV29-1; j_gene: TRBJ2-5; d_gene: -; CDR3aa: CSVEGGLTQETQYF; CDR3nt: TGCAGCGTTGAAGGGGGACTGACCCAAGAGACCCAGTACTTC
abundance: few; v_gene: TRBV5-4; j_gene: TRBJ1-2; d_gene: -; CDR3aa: CASSLGLQINYGYTF; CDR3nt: TGTGCCAGCAGCCTGGGGCTGCAAATAAACTATGGCTACACCTTC
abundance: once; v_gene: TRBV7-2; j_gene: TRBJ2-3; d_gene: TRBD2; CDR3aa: CASSLEGRELDTQYF; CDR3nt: TGTGCCAGCAGCTTAGAGGGGCGGGAGTTAGATACGCAGTATTTT
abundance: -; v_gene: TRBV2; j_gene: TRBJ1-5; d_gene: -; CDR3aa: CAIVRDRNQPQHF; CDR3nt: TGTGCCATCGTCCGGGACCGAAATCAGCCCCAGCATTTT
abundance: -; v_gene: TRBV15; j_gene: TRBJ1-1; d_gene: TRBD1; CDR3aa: CATSRKTGARLYSEAFF; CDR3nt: TGTGCCACCAGCAGAAAGACAGGGGCGCGCTTATATTCTGAAGCTTTCTTT
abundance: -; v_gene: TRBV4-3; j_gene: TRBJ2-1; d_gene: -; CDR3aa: CASSRGGLGPISDEQFF; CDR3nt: TGCGCCAGCAGCCGGGGCGGTTTAGGGCCAATTTCTGATGAGCAGTTCTTC
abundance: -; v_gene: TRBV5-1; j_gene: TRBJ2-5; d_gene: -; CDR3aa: CASNSGGSETQYF; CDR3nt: TGCGCCAGCAATAGCGGTGGTTCGGAGACCCAGTACTTC
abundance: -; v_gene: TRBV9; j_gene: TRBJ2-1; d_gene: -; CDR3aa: CASSFSTTPNEQFF; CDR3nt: TGTGCCAGCAGCTTCTCGACTACTCCCAATGAGCAGTTCTTC
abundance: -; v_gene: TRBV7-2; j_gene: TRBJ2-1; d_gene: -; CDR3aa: CASSPKTTSVRNEQFF; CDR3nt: TGTGCCAGCAGCCCCAAGACTACCTCAGTACGGAATGAGCAGTTCTTC
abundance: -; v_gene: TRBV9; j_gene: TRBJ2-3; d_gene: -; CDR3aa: CASSVGARDNTDTQYF; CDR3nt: TGTGCCAGCAGCGTAGGAGCACGGGATAACACAGATACGCAGTATTTT
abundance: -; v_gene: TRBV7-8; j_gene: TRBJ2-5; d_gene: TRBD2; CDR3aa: CASSLGSGSETQYF; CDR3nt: TGTGCCAGCAGCTTAGGGAGCGGGAGCGAGACCCAGTACTTC
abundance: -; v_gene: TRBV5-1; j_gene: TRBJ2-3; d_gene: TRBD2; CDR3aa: CASSLGTSGRRDTQYF; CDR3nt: TGCGCCAGCAGCTTGGGGACTAGCGGGAGGAGGGATACGCAGTATTTT
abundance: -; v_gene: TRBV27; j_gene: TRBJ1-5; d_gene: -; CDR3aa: CASSTSNQPQHF; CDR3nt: TGTGCCAGCAGTACTAGCAATCAGCCCCAGCATTTT
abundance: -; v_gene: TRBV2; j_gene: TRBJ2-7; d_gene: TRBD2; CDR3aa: CASSGPSGRPTRQYF; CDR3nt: TGTGCCAGCAGCGGACCTAGCGGGAGGCCTACGAGGCAGTACTTC
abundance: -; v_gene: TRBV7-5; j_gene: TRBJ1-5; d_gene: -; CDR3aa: CARSLVFVRNQPQHF; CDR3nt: TGTGCCAGAAGCTTAGTCTTCGTTCGCAATCAGCCCCAGCATTTT
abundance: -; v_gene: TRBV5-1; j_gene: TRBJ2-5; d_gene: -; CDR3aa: CASSFDQETQYF; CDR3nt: TGCGCCAGCAGCTTCGACCAAGAGACCCAGTACTTC
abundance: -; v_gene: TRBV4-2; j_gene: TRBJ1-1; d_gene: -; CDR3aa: CASSQDGPRRGMNTEAFF; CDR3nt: TGTGCCAGCAGCCAAGATGGGCCGCGTAGGGGGATGAACACTGAAGCTTTCTTT
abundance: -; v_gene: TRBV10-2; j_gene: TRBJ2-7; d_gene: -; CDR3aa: CASSERDEQYF; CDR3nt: TGCGCCAGCAGTGAGAGGGACGAGCAGTACTTC
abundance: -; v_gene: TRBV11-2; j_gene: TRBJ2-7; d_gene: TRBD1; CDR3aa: CASSLDRNSYEQYF; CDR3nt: TGTGCCAGCAGCCTGGACAGGAATTCCTACGAGCAGTACTTC
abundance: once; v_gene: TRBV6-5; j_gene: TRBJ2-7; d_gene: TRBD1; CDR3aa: CASSYRDRVYEQYF; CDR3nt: TGTGCCAGCAGTTACCGGGACAGGGTCTACGAGCAGTACTTC
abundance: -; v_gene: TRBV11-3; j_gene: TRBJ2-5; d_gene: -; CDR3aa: CASSPRYQETQYF; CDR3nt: TGTGCCAGCAGCCCCAGGTACCAAGAGACCCAGTACTTC
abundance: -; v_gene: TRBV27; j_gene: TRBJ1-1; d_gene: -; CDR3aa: CASSPTGYTEAFF; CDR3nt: TGTGCCAGCAGTCCTACAGGGTACACTGAAGCTTTCTTT
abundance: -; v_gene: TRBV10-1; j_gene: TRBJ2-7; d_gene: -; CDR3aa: CASSEGRIPHEQYF; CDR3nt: TGCGCCAGCAGTGAAGGCAGGATCCCCCACGAGCAGTACTTC
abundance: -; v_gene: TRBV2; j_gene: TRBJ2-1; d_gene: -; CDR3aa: CASNEGWASRRAYNEQFF; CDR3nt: TGTGCCAGCAACGAGGGGTGGGCTAGCCGGAGGGCCTACAATGAGCAGTTCTTC
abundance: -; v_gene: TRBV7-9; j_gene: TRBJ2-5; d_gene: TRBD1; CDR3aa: CASSLPGQGTQETQYF; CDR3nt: TGTGCCAGCAGCTTGCCGGGACAGGGAACCCAAGAGACCCAGTACTTC
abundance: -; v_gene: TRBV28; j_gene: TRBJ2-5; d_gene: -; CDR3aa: CASKFFGLLQETQYF; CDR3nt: TGTGCCAGCAAATTCTTCGGACTGTTACAAGAGACCCAGTACTTC
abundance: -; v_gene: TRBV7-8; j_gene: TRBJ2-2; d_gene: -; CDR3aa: CASSPQGGRRNTGELFF; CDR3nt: TGTGCCAGCAGCCCACAGGGCGGGAGACGAAACACCGGGGAGCTGTTTTTT
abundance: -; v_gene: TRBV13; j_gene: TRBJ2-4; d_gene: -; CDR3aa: CASRAWRSNPENIQYF; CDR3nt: TGTGCCAGCAGGGCATGGAGAAGCAATCCGGAAAACATTCAGTACTTC
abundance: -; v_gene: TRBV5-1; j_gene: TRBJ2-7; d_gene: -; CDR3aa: CASSLTTYEQYF; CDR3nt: TGCGCCAGCAGCTTAACAACCTACGAGCAGTACTTC
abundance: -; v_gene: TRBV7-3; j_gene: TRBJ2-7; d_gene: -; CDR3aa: CASSLIGQSDEQYF; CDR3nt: TGTGCCAGCAGCTTAATTGGACAGAGCGACGAGCAGTACTTC
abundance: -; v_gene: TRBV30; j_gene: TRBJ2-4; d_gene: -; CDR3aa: CAWSAVAKNIQYF; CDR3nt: TGTGCCTGGAGTGCCGTAGCCAAAAACATTCAGTACTTC
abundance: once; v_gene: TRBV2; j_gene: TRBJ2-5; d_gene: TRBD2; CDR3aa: CASTRGSNRGGETQYF; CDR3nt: TGTGCCAGCACACGGGGGAGTAACCGCGGGGGAGAGACCCAGTACTTC
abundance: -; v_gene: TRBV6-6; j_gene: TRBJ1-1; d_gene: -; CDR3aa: CASSEMNTEAFF; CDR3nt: TGTGCCAGCAGTGAGATGAACACTGAAGCTTTCTTT
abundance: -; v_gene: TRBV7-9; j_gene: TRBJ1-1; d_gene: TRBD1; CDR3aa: CASSTGGTEAFF; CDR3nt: TGTGCCAGCAGCACAGGGGGCACTGAAGCTTTCTTT
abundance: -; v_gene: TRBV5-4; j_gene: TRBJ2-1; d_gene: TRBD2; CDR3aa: CASSLTSGSYNEQFF; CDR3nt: TGTGCCAGCAGCTTAACTAGCGGCTCCTACAATGAGCAGTTCTTC
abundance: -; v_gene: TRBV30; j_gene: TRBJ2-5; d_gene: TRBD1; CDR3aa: CAWSGVQGTPQYF; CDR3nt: TGTGCCTGGAGTGGAGTACAGGGGACGCCCCAGTACTTC
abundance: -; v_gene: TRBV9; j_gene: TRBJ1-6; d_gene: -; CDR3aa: CASSVSMESPLHF; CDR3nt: TGTGCCAGCAGCGTCTCTATGGAGTCACCCCTCCACTTT
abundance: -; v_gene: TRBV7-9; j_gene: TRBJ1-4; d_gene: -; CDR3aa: CASSFRDAGEKLFF; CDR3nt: TGTGCCAGCAGCTTCCGGGATGCCGGTGAAAAACTGTTTTTT
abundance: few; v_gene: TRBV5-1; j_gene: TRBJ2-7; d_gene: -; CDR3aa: CASSLATKGEQYF; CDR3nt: TGCGCCAGCAGCTTGGCTACGAAGGGGGAGCAGTACTTC
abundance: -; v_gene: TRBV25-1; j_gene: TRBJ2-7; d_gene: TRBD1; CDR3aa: CASRAGQGGYEQYF; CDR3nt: TGTGCCAGCAGAGCCGGACAGGGGGGATACGAGCAGTACTTC
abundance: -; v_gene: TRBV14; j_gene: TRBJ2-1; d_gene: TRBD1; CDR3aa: CASSVTGQFINEQFF; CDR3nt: TGTGCCAGCAGCGTAACGGGACAGTTCATCAATGAGCAGTTCTTC
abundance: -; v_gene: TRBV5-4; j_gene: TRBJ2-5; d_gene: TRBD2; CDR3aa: CASGPEGLSGRAMVTQYF; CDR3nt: TGTGCCAGCGGGCCTGAAGGGTTGAGCGGGAGGGCAATGGTGACCCAGTACTTC
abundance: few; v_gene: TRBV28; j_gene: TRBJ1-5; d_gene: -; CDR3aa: CASSFYPPQHF; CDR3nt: TGTGCCAGCAGTTTTTACCCGCCCCAGCATTTT
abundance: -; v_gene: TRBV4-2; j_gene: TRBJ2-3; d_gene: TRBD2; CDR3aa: CASSARRPGGSTDTQYF; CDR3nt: TGTGCCAGCAGCGCTCGACGGCCGGGAGGGAGCACAGATACGCAGTATTTT
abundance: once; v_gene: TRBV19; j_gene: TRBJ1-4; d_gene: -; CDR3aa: CASSPRGGLINEKLFF; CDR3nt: TGTGCCAGTAGTCCTCGCGGGGGACTGATTAATGAAAAACTGTTTTTT